The rows below give T cell receptor beta chains drawn from one sample of a study of T cell responses to AZD1222 COVID-19 vaccine. TCRdb's copy holds only in-frame clones and misses some; the assay was immunoSEQ multiplex PCR. The sample has around 120,000 clones, 80% to 95% seen once. Specimen: peripheral blood, collected on day 0 of AZD1222 vaccination. All receptors come from an adult in good health. Each CDR3 is given with its conserved first and last residue. A D gene is named only where the DNA matches it firmly. Not all rows give a size; the values are once, few, many and, for expanded clones, a class.

size	J	D	V	DNA	CDR3
.	TRBJ2-3	.	TRBV5-1	TGCGCCAGCAGACAGGTTTTGGGGACAACTAGCACAGATACGCAGTATTTT	CASRQVLGTTSTDTQYF
.	TRBJ2-3	.	TRBV10-3	TGTGCCATCAGTGAGTCGGGTCCCCCAGATACGCAGTATTTT	CAISESGPPDTQYF
.	TRBJ1-5	.	TRBV12-5	TGTGCTAGTGGTGAGGGGGATATCCAGCCCCAGCATTTT	CASGEGDIQPQHF
.	TRBJ1-3	.	TRBV9	TGTGCCAGCAGCGTAGGAAGTAGCACCATATATTTT	CASSVGSSTIYF
few	TRBJ2-3	TRBD2	TRBV7-9	TGTGCCAGCAGCTTAGATCTCACTAGCGGGGGAACAGATACGCAGTATTTT	CASSLDLTSGGTDTQYF
.	TRBJ1-2	.	TRBV19	TGTGCCAGTAGTATCCAGACAGGCGGATATGGCTACACCTTC	CASSIQTGGYGYTF
.	TRBJ2-7	.	TRBV28	TGTGCCAGCAGTTTAGAGGTGGGGCGGAGTAGTCACGAGCAGTACTTC	CASSLEVGRSSHEQYF
.	TRBJ2-7	.	TRBV6-5	TGTGCCAGCAGATTCGGACAAGCCTACGAGCAGTACTTC	CASRFGQAYEQYF
.	TRBJ2-5	.	TRBV6-2/TRBV6-3	TGTGCCAGCAGTTCTACTTTCCCCATTCAAGAGACCCAGTACTTC	CASSSTFPIQETQYF
.	TRBJ2-7	.	TRBV19	TGTGCCAGTAGTTTCCGGAGCTCGTTCTACGAGCAGTACTTC	CASSFRSSFYEQYF
.	TRBJ1-3	.	TRBV6-5	TGTGCCAGCAGTTTTGGAGGGTTCGGAAACACCATATATTTT	CASSFGGFGNTIYF
.	TRBJ1-2	.	TRBV7-6	TGTGCCAGCAGCTTAGCAGGAGGCGGCATAGCTAACTATGGCTACACCTTC	CASSLAGGGIANYGYTF
.	TRBJ2-1	.	TRBV4-1	TGCGCCAGCAGCCAAGATGTCCGGACTAATAATGAGCAGTTCTTC	CASSQDVRTNNEQFF
.	TRBJ1-5	.	TRBV19	TGTGCCAGTAGTATTTATTTCCGTAGAGATCAGCCCCAGCATTTT	CASSIYFRRDQPQHF
.	TRBJ1-2	TRBD1	TRBV27	TGTGCCAGCAGTCCCGACAGGGATGCCTATGGCTACACCTTC	CASSPDRDAYGYTF
.	TRBJ1-4	.	TRBV5-5	TGTGCCAGCAACCCAGGATCCTGGGCGAATGAAAAACTGTTTTTT	CASNPGSWANEKLFF
.	TRBJ1-5	.	TRBV6-1	TGTGCCAGCAGTGAAGATGACGTGGGAAACAATCAGCCCCAGCATTTT	CASSEDDVGNNQPQHF
.	TRBJ1-1	.	TRBV4-3	TGCGCCAGCAGCCGATCATCAATGGGGGGCCAGAACACTGAAGCTTTCTTT	CASSRSSMGGQNTEAFF
.	TRBJ2-1	TRBD2	TRBV10-2	TGCGCCAGCAGTGCGGGACTAGCGGGAGGAAATGAGCAGTTCTTC	CASSAGLAGGNEQFF
.	TRBJ1-1	.	TRBV19	TGTGCCAGTAGTCCCCGAGGGCAGACTTTGATGAACACTGAAGCTTTCTTT	CASSPRGQTLMNTEAFF
.	TRBJ2-3	TRBD2	TRBV6-5	TGTGCCAGCCGCCACGGCGGGGGAAGCACAGATACGCAGTATTTT	CASRHGGGSTDTQYF
.	TRBJ1-2	.	TRBV5-6	TGTGCCAGCAGCCCTCTGTATCCTCTGACCGATGGCTACACCTTC	CASSPLYPLTDGYTF
.	TRBJ2-3	.	TRBV5-1	TGCGCCAGCAGCTTGGCCGGGACATCCGATACGCAGTATTTT	CASSLAGTSDTQYF
.	TRBJ1-2	.	TRBV4-3	TGCGCCAGCAGCCAAGATTACGGGTCGAGCCTTGGCTACACCTTC	CASSQDYGSSLGYTF
.	TRBJ2-7	TRBD1	TRBV3-1/TRBV3-2	TGTGCCAGCAGCCTATCGCTGGGACAGACCTACGAGCAGTACTTC	CASSLSLGQTYEQYF
.	TRBJ2-1	.	TRBV9	TGTGCCAGCAGCGAACACAATGAGCAGTTCTTC	CASSEHNEQFF
.	TRBJ1-2	.	TRBV7-9	TGTGCCAGCAGCTTAGGGAGGGCGAGACTTCCTTATGGCTACACCTTC	CASSLGRARLPYGYTF
.	TRBJ2-5	TRBD1	TRBV2	TGTGCCAGCAGTCTCGACAGGGACCCCCCGGGGACCCAGTACTTC	CASSLDRDPPGTQYF
.	TRBJ1-4	.	TRBV3-1/TRBV3-2	TGTGCCAGCAGCCAAAGGACAGCCACTGAAAAACTGTTTTTT	CASSQRTATEKLFF
once	TRBJ1-4	TRBD1	TRBV4-1	TGCGCCAGCAGCCAAGGGGACAGGGGGAGATCTAATGAAAAACTGTTTTTT	CASSQGDRGRSNEKLFF
.	TRBJ2-5	TRBD2	TRBV12-5	TGTGCTAGTGGATTTAGCGGGGGGCTAGGAGAGACCCAGTACTTC	CASGFSGGLGETQYF
.	TRBJ1-2	TRBD1	TRBV6-1	TGTGCCAGCAGCGAAGGGACAGCTCTACCCCCCTCTTATGGCTACACCTTC	CASSEGTALPPSYGYTF
.	TRBJ2-5	.	TRBV28	TGTGCCAGCAGTCCGACTAGTACAAAAGAGACCCAGTACTTC	CASSPTSTKETQYF
.	TRBJ2-7	.	TRBV15	TGTGCCACCAGCGTGCAGCCTGGCTCTATGCAGTACTTC	CATSVQPGSMQYF
.	TRBJ1-1	.	TRBV20-1	TGCAGTGCTACCCCTGACGGAAAAGCTTTCTTT	CSATPDGKAFF
once	TRBJ1-1	TRBD1	TRBV5-5	TGTGCCAGCAGCAAGGGACAGGGATCGGGCACTGAAGCTTTCTTT	CASSKGQGSGTEAFF
.	TRBJ1-2	.	TRBV29-1	TGCAGCGTTGACCGGCTCTATGGCTACACCTTC	CSVDRLYGYTF
.	TRBJ1-2	.	TRBV28	TGTGCCAGCAGATCAACCGGGACGGCACTGAGGGATGGCTACACCTTC	CASRSTGTALRDGYTF
.	TRBJ2-1	.	TRBV29-1	TGCAGCCACTGGAGGGGGCAGGAGCAGTTCTTC	CSHWRGQEQFF
.	TRBJ2-5	.	TRBV19	TGTGCCAGTAGCGCAGGGAAAGTTGGGGAGACCCAGTACTTC	CASSAGKVGETQYF
.	TRBJ1-5	.	TRBV18	TGTGCCAGCTCACAAACACAGGGAGGCAATCAGCCCCAGCATTTT	CASSQTQGGNQPQHF
.	TRBJ2-1	TRBD2	TRBV4-2	TGTGCCAGCAGCCGGGAGGGGCGGGAGATGATGTTCTTC	CASSREGREMMFF
.	TRBJ2-7	TRBD2	TRBV27	TGTGCCAGCAGCTTAACCGGGACTAACTCCTACGAGCAGTACTTC	CASSLTGTNSYEQYF
.	TRBJ2-2	TRBD1	TRBV5-1	TGCGCCAGCAGCTTGGGACAGGGGGCCTTACGGACCGGGGAGCTGTTTTTT	CASSLGQGALRTGELFF